Listed below are T cell receptor beta chains from one sample, sequenced in a study. TCRdb reanalysed the 5' RACE reads using MiXCR and keeps one entry per CDR3 protein. The sample has roughly 54,000 distinct CDR3 sequences, approximately 17% seen once; the top ten hold about 2.2%. Material for sequencing was naive CD4+ T cells sorted from blood. Receptor source: a female donor with breast cancer. The conserved cysteine and the conserved F or W are not part of the CDR3 here. D genes are given only for firm matches.

V gene	D gene	J gene	CDR3 protein
TRBV4-1	TRBD2	TRBJ2-7	ASSRQREGLVEQY
TRBV11-2	TRBD1	TRBJ2-2	ASSARGLYYTGELF
TRBV12-3/TRBV12-4	TRBD2	TRBJ2-1	ASSPRHGTSSNEQF
TRBV9	.	TRBJ2-3	ASSPWTALRSTDTQY
TRBV7-2	.	TRBJ2-3	ASSPGPTQY
TRBV29-1	.	TRBJ2-2	SVVVGQANTGELF
TRBV30	.	TRBJ1-3	AWSTLAGNTIY
TRBV28	TRBD1	TRBJ1-5	ASRPTGGSQPQH
TRBV29-1	.	TRBJ2-5	SGGGGWAQGETQY
TRBV7-9	.	TRBJ2-3	ASSSQGGTQY
TRBV24-1	.	TRBJ2-2	ATRGRTQPGELF
TRBV15	TRBD1	TRBJ2-5	ATSRDPGGETQY
TRBV27	.	TRBJ2-1	ASLVFRAGRF
TRBV28	.	TRBJ2-7	ASSSVEEEQY
TRBV29-1	.	TRBJ2-5	SVAFSGKETQY
TRBV5-1	.	TRBJ1-5	ASSGWGQNGH